One sample yielded the 31 T cell receptor beta chains listed below, sequenced in a study of blood T cell repertoires in COVID-19. This table comes from immunoSEQ multiplex PCR, and its TCRdb copy is limited to in-frame clones, with some not included. Of some 150,000 clones in the sample, roughly 89% were seen once. Sequenced input: peripheral blood. These receptors were taken from a woman aged 40 to 50 with acute or convalescent COVID-19.

J is TRBJ2-1 and V is TRBV4-3, with a possible D match to TRBD2 (7 bases). The CDR3 is 16 residues long. Germline values: CDR1 LGHNA, CDR2 YSLEER. Trimming cost V 1 base and J 5 bases, with 15 bases left between them. The CDR3 protein is CASSQGGGGLNNEQFF. CDR3 nucleotide sequence: TGCGCCAGCAGCCAAGGGGGAGGGGGACTTAACAATGAGCAGTTCTTC.

This clone was seen a few times. The chain employs TRBV5-1 and TRBJ1-1, with 7 bases identical to TRBD1. The trim removed 5 bases at V and 7 bases at J, leaving 8 bases unmatched. The CDR3 runs 13 residues. The germline V gene has CDR1 SGHRS and CDR2 YFSETQ. The CDR3 protein is CASSHTGDVEAFF. In nucleotides, the CDR3 is TGCGCCAGCAGTCACACAGGGGACGTTGAAGCTTTCTTT.

V and J are TRBV9 and TRBJ1-1; D perhaps matches TRBD1 (6 bases). Germline V CDR1 and CDR2: SGDLS, YYNGEE. CDR3 length: 14 residues. Between the trimmed V and J ends, which lost 3 bases and 0 bases, there was a span of 9 bases. CDR3 residues: CASSEGVMNTEAFF. The DNA for the CDR3 is TGTGCCAGCAGCGAGGGGGTTATGAACACTGAAGCTTTCTTT.

The chain is built from TRBV10-3 and TRBJ1-1; 8 bases map to TRBD1. With 10 bases clipped from V and 12 bases from J, the junction kept 16 bases outside the gene matches. The CDR3 covers 13 residues. In germline, CDR1 is ENHRY, CDR2 SYGVKD. CDR3 protein: CATESSGGPGTFF. The CDR3 nucleotides are TGTGCCACCGAATCGTCAGGGGGCCCCGGAACTTTCTTT.

The V and J genes are TRBV6-6 and TRBJ1-5; D call uncertain. Germline V lookup: CDR1 MNHNY, CDR2 SVGAGI (reference sequence). V lost 2 bases and J lost 6, with 11 bases in between. This CDR3 spans 14 amino acids. CDR3 protein: CASSYPEEAQPQHF. The CDR3 nucleotides are TGTGCCAGCAGTTACCCGGAAGAGGCTCAGCCCCAGCATTTT.

The V call is TRBV1, the J call TRBJ2-7; the table's D call, TRBD2, was not checked against the DNA. TRBV1 is recorded as a pseudogene. This CDR3 has 16 residues. CDR3 sequence reads: CTSSQKKDCGDYEQYF. In DNA form, the CDR3 reads TGCACCAGCAGCCAAAAGAAAGACTGTGGAGACTACGAGCAGTACTTC.

The chain recombines TRBV6-4 with TRBJ2-2; D is unresolved. This CDR3 has 15 residues. Looked up from germline, CDR1 is MRHNA and CDR2 is SNTAGT. The V end lost 2 bases, the J end lost 0 bases, and 7 bases lay between the germline ends. The CDR3: CASSDPAANTGELFF. CDR3 coding DNA: TGTGCCAGCAGTGACCCCGCAGCGAACACCGGGGAGCTGTTTTTT.

This chain uses TRBV5-4 with TRBJ1-2; TRBD1 is a possible D gene (6 bases). The V gene lost 3 bases and the J gene lost 8 bases, with 23 bases spanning the gap. The CDR3 has 16 residues. CDR1 is SGHNT and CDR2 is YYREEE in the germline V gene (reference sequence). For the CDR3, the DNA is TGTGCCAGCAGCTCCTTAACCCGGGACAAACCAAAAGGCTACACCTTC. Protein sequence: CASSSLTRDKPKGYTF. The full variable domain, with the rest looked up from reference TRBV5-4 and TRBJ1-2, is ETGVTQSPTHLIKTRGQQVTLRCSSQSGHNTVSWYQQALGQGPQFIFQYYREEENGRGNFPPRFSGLQFPNYSSELNVNALELDDSALYLCASSSLTRDKPKGYTFGSGTRLTVV.

This chain links TRBV7-9 with TRBJ2-2; D unclear. Germline V gives CDR1 SEHNR, CDR2 FQNEAQ (reference sequence). The CDR3 covers 13 residues. V was pared by 2 bases and J by 5 bases, with 6 bases between. In DNA form, the CDR3 reads TGTGCCAGCAGCTTAAGCCTGACCGGGGAGCTGTTTTTT. It translates to CASSLSLTGELFF.

The V gene is TRBV28, the J gene TRBJ1-4; 7 bases align to TRBD1. V gave up 5 bases and J gave up 1 base; unmatched junction bases: 10. CDR3 length equals 17 residues. CDR1 is MDHEN, CDR2 SYDVKM, per germline. CDR3 protein: CASSGATGIGTNEKLFF. The CDR3 coding sequence is TGTGCCAGCAGTGGGGCGACAGGGATAGGAACTAATGAAAAACTGTTTTTT.

The chain recombines TRBV3-1 (or the pseudogene TRBV3-2) with TRBJ2-5, with D maybe TRBD1 (6 bases). Germline-derived CDR1 and CDR2 are LGHDT and YNNKEL (reference sequence). With 6 bases removed from V and 1 base from J, the gap between germline ends came to 12 bases. CDR3 length equals 14 residues. The DNA for the CDR3 is TGTGCCAGCAGTCCTCGGGACACCCAAGAGACCCAGTACTTC. Residues: CASSPRDTQETQYF.

The rearrangement links TRBV5-6 to TRBJ2-1, with 9 positions matching TRBD1. Trimming at V came to 5 bases and at J to 2 bases, leaving 8 bases not matched to a gene. The CDR3 runs 16 residues. Germline values: CDR1 SGHDT, CDR2 YYEEEE. The CDR3 region is CASRFEQGAPYNEQFF. CDR3 in DNA: TGTGCCAGCAGATTCGAACAGGGGGCCCCCTACAATGAGCAGTTCTTC.

This clone has only a few counts. The chain's CDR3 is CASSSGQSGVAGELFF. The DNA of the CDR3 is TGTGCCAGCAGTTCCGGCCAATCGGGGGTGGCCGGGGAGCTGTTTTTT. The chain recombines TRBV6-6 with TRBJ2-2; tentative D call: TRBD2 (6 bases). V was clipped by 4 bases and J by 6 bases, with 18 bases between them. The CDR3 sequence is 16 residues long. The germline gives CDR1 MNHNY, CDR2 SVGAGI (reference sequence).

The chain uses TRBV28 and TRBJ1-1; the match to TRBD1 covers 7 bases. Looked up from germline, CDR1 is MDHEN and CDR2 is SYDVKM. After removal of 5 bases from V and 0 bases from J, the junction contained 0 bases not matched to a gene. The CDR3 totals 13 residues. For the CDR3, the DNA is TGTGCCAGCAGTGGGACAGTGAACACTGAAGCTTTCTTT. This translates into CASSGTVNTEAFF.

The genes are TRBV25-1 and TRBJ2-1, with D tentatively TRBD2 (6 bases). The ends were cut back, 3 bases at V and 0 bases at J, with 15 bases in the middle. The CDR3 runs to 17 residues. Germline assignment: CDR1 MGHDK and CDR2 SYGVNS. CDR3 nucleotide sequence: TGTGCCAGCAGTGAGAAGACTAGACCAAGCTCCTACAATGAGCAGTTCTTC. This translates into CASSEKTRPSSYNEQFF.

The chain recombines TRBV6-6 with TRBJ2-3; D gene uncertain. Trimming took off 5 bases at V and 5 bases at J, with 5 bases between the two ends. Germline CDR1 MNHNY, CDR2 SVGAGI (reference sequence). The CDR3 runs 11 residues. This CDR3 reads CASSLRDTQYF. CDR3 DNA sequence: TGTGCCAGCAGTCTCCGAGATACGCAGTATTTT.

The chain uses TRBV2 and TRBJ1-6, with TRBD1 matching 8 bases. Trimming removed 6 bases from V and 6 bases from J; junction bases left unmatched: 1. This CDR3 spans 13 amino acids. The V gene's germline CDR1 is SNHLY and CDR2 FYNNEI. The CDR3 DNA reads TGTGCCAGCAGGACAGGGGTTAATTCACCCCTCCACTTT. Protein: CASRTGVNSPLHF.

The chain uses TRBV19 and TRBJ2-2; D may be TRBD1 (6 bases). The germline V gene has CDR1 LNHDA and CDR2 SQIVND (reference sequence). This CDR3 comprises 15 residues. With 2 bases removed from V and 0 bases from J, the gap between germline ends came to 7 bases. The CDR3 is CASSIWTANTGELFF. DNA for the CDR3: TGTGCCAGTAGTATATGGACAGCGAACACCGGGGAGCTGTTTTTT.

The J gene is TRBJ1-1, the V gene TRBV6-1; D not resolved. With 1 base removed from V and 1 base from J, the gap between germline ends came to 13 bases. CDR3 length equals 16 residues. The germline gives CDR1 MNHNS, CDR2 SASEGT. Here the CDR3 reads CASSEGEIPPNTEAFF. DNA of the CDR3: TGTGCCAGCAGTGAAGGCGAAATCCCCCCGAACACTGAAGCTTTCTTT.

In DNA form, the CDR3 reads TGTGCCAGCAGCGTTCTAGACGGTAATTCACCCCTCCACTTT. Amino acid sequence: CASSVLDGNSPLHF. The chain employs TRBV9 and TRBJ1-6; no definite D call. The CDR3 contains 14 residues. Germline V CDR1 and CDR2: SGDLS, YYNGEE. V shed 2 bases and J shed 6 bases, with 9 bases lying between them.

This clone was found once. The chain has TRBV9 and TRBJ1-6; D unclear. Trimming cost V 0 bases and J 8 bases, with 12 bases left between them. The germline CDR1 and CDR2 sequences are SGDLS and YYNGEE. CDR3 length equals 15 residues. The CDR3 bases are TGTGCCAGCAGCGTAGGCGGTAGGTGGGATTCACCCCTCCACTTT. Amino acids: CASSVGGRWDSPLHF.

V and J are TRBV5-1 and TRBJ2-1, with D unclear. CDR1 is SGHRS, CDR2 YFSETQ, per germline. V lost 0 bases and J 8 bases, leaving 12 bases between the germline ends. CDR3 length: 14 residues. CDR3 region: CASSLDDSPDEQFF. The CDR3 DNA reads TGCGCCAGCAGCTTGGACGACTCCCCAGATGAGCAGTTCTTC. Filled out from reference TRBV5-1 and TRBJ2-1, the complete variable domain reads KAGVTQTPRYLIKTRGQQVTLSCSPISGHRSVSWYQQTPGQGLQFLFEYFSETQRNKGNFPGRFSGRQFSNSRSEMNVSTLELGDSALYLCASSLDDSPDEQFFGPGTRLTVL.

In its sample, this clone was seen a few times. The chain joins TRBV6-5 to TRBJ1-1; D is possibly TRBD1 (6 bases). The CDR3 is 14 residues long. Trimming left V 2 bases short and J 6 bases short, with 13 bases between. CDR1 is MNHEY, CDR2 SVGAGI, per germline. In DNA form, the CDR3 reads TGTGCCAGCAGTTACGAAGGGGGGGCGGCTGAAGCTTTCTTT. Translating gives CASSYEGGAAEAFF.

The gene calls are TRBV4-3 and TRBJ2-3; D is ambiguous. Germline V CDR1 and CDR2: LGHNA, YSLEER. V lost 2 bases and J lost 0, with 9 bases in between. The CDR3 consists of 15 residues. CDR3: CASSQNVGSTDTQYF. The CDR3 DNA reads TGCGCCAGCAGCCAAAACGTCGGGAGCACAGATACGCAGTATTTT.

Ten or more counts support this clone. The chain couples TRBV25-1 to TRBJ2-1, with 11 bases that match TRBD2. V lost 5 bases and J lost 9; bases outside the gene matches: 6. The CDR3 contains 14 residues. Germline lookup yields CDR1 MGHDK and CDR2 SYGVNS. The CDR3 coding sequence is TGTGCCAGCAGTCATAGCGGGAGGGTGACTGAGCAGTTCTTC. Translation: CASSHSGRVTEQFF.

This clone was seen a single time. V usage is TRBV11-2 and J usage is TRBJ2-5; D remains ambiguous. The CDR3 consists of 15 residues. V lost 1 base and J 2 bases, leaving 11 bases between the germline ends. Per germline, CDR1 SGHAT and CDR2 FQNNGV. Here the CDR3 reads CASSLVQALQETQYF. The CDR3 bases are TGTGCCAGCAGCTTAGTCCAGGCTTTACAAGAGACCCAGTACTTC.

This sequence joins TRBV7-2 and TRBJ2-1; D uncertain. CDR1 is SGHTA and CDR2 is FQGNSA in the germline V gene. CDR3 length: 14 residues. With 6 bases removed from V and 9 bases from J, the gap between germline ends came to 18 bases. DNA for the CDR3: TGTGCCAGCAGTCCTCGGGTAGGCCCGACTGAGCAGTTCTTC. Translation: CASSPRVGPTEQFF.

The CDR3 loop is CASSSDRVTYGYTF. The CDR3, as DNA: TGTGCCAGCAGTTCCGACAGGGTAACATATGGCTACACCTTC. The chain carries TRBV27 and TRBJ1-2; 7 bases align to TRBD1. J lost 5 bases, V lost 4 bases, and 7 bases had no gene match. Germline V gives CDR1 MNHEY, CDR2 SMNVEV (reference sequence). The CDR3 length is 14 residues.

The CDR3 here is CASSRGLEYEQYF. DNA of the CDR3: TGTGCCAGCTCACGGGGACTAGAATACGAGCAGTACTTC. The rearrangement joins TRBV18 to TRBJ2-7; TRBD2 aligns across 8 bases. Germline V gives CDR1 KGHSH, CDR2 LQKENI. The CDR3 loop spans 13 amino acids. The V gene end was trimmed by 4 bases and the J gene end by 4 bases; junction bases not matched to a gene: 3.

Only a few counts were recorded for this clone. The chain uses TRBV19 and TRBJ1-2, with TRBD1 as a possible D gene (6 bases). The CDR3 length is 13 residues. Germline CDR1 is LNHDA and CDR2 is SQIVND (reference sequence). Trimming cost V 9 bases and J 3 bases, with 14 bases left between them. The CDR3 is CASIGGPDYGYTF. CDR3 in DNA: TGTGCCAGCATTGGGGGCCCCGACTATGGCTACACCTTC. The whole variable domain, remainder taken from reference TRBV19 and TRBJ1-2, is DGGITQSPKYLFRKEGQNVTLSCEQNLNHDAMYWYRQDPGQGLRLIYYSQIVNDFQKGDIAEGYSVSREKKESFPLTVTSAQKNPTAFYLCASIGGPDYGYTFGSGTRLTVV.

This clone was counted a few times. The chain couples TRBV7-2 to TRBJ2-1; perhaps TRBD2 as D (6 bases). Germline CDR1 SGHTA, CDR2 FQGNSA. The V end lost 3 bases, the J end lost 7 bases, and 10 bases lay between the germline ends. This CDR3 region has 13 residues. The CDR3 DNA follows: TGTGCCAGCAGCTTCAGTCGGGGGAATGAGCAGTTCTTC. Encoded protein: CASSFSRGNEQFF. The complete variable domain, with remaining parts taken from reference TRBV7-2 and TRBJ2-1, reads GAGVSQSPSNKVTEKGKDVELRCDPISGHTALYWYRQSLGQGLEFLIYFQGNSAPDKSGLPSDRFSAERTGGSVSTLTIQRTQQEDSAVYLCASSFSRGNEQFFGPGTRLTVL.